Below, 26 T cell receptor beta chains from the same sample are listed, as sequenced in a study of cytomegalovirus exposure and HLA in healthy donors. The PCR ran on 60 Vbeta and 13 Jbeta primers. The data were produced by immunoSEQ multiplex PCR, yet TCRdb's version contains in-frame clones alone and is incomplete. The sample shows about 150,000 clones, roughly 85% of them seen only once. Sequencing used PBMCs. The origin of the receptors is a young woman in good health and CMV-seronegative.

The chain combines TRBV28 with TRBJ1-6; possible D gene TRBD1, 5 bases. The CDR3 has 15 residues. Germline CDR1 and CDR2: MDHEN and SYDVKM. V lost 1 base and J 6 bases, leaving 10 bases between the germline ends. The CDR3 reads CASSLSGRANSPLHF. As DNA, the CDR3 is TGTGCCAGCAGTTTATCAGGCAGGGCTAATTCACCCCTCCACTTT.

This rearrangement joins TRBV2 to TRBJ1-4; possibly TRBD1 for D (5 bases). V lost 6 bases to trimming and J lost 10 bases, with 18 bases between them. The CDR3 consists of 14 residues. Germline loops: CDR1 SNHLY, CDR2 FYNNEI. CDR3 nucleotides: TGTGCCAGCAGAGGGGTGAAGGGTTCGAGAAAACTGTTTTTT. As protein: CASRGVKGSRKLFF.

The genes are TRBV10-2 and TRBJ2-5; TRBD2 matches at 9 bases. Trimming removed 9 bases from V and 6 bases from J; junction bases left unmatched: 8. CDR1 and CDR2 (germline): WSHSY, SAAADI. This CDR3 has 13 residues. This CDR3 is CASSGTSSQTQYF. The CDR3 DNA is TGCGCCAGTTCAGGGACTAGCTCACAGACCCAGTACTTC.

The V and J genes are TRBV19 and TRBJ2-5; 10 bases match TRBD1. Germline CDR1 reads LNHDA; CDR2 reads SQIVND (reference sequence). The CDR3 sequence is 15 residues long. The junction had 4 bases not matched to a gene; V was cut back by 2 bases and J by 4 bases. The CDR3 bases are TGTGCCAGTAGTATAACCCGGACAGGGGGAGAGACCCAGTACTTC. It specifies CASSITRTGGETQYF.

This clone was observed a single time. The chain carries TRBV10-3 and TRBJ1-2, with 10 bases that match TRBD1. The junction had 13 bases not matched to a gene; V was cut back by 10 bases and J by 8 bases. The CDR3 is made up of 14 amino acids. Germline CDR1 is ENHRY and CDR2 is SYGVKD. The CDR3: CATVAGTGERGYTF. The DNA for the CDR3 is TGTGCCACCGTCGCCGGGACAGGGGAACGGGGCTACACCTTC.

The chain recombines TRBV6-1 with TRBJ1-5, with D perhaps TRBD1 (5 bases). The V end lost 7 bases, the J end lost 1 base, and 14 bases lay between the germline ends. The CDR3 has 15 residues. Germline lookup yields CDR1 MNHNS and CDR2 SASEGT. Here the CDR3 reads CASMRGRESNQPQHF. CDR3 nucleotide sequence: TGTGCCAGCATGCGGGGGAGGGAGAGCAATCAGCCCCAGCATTTT.

V and J are TRBV29-1 and TRBJ2-7, with TRBD1 matching 10 bases. The CDR3 spans 15 residues. Germline V gene data show CDR1 as SQVTM and CDR2 as ANQGSEA. V shed 0 bases and J 4 bases; nucleotides not matched to a gene: 6. In nucleotides, the CDR3 is TGCAGCGTTGAAGAAGGGCCGGGACAGGGGTACGAGCAGTACTTC. This codes for CSVEEGPGQGYEQYF.

The table lists this clone with a few counts. This chain's CDR3 is CASSEGGRLFF. DNA for the CDR3: TGTGCCAGCAGTGAAGGGGGGCGACTGTTTTTT. The rearrangement uses TRBV2 and TRBJ1-4, with a possible D match to TRBD1 (6 bases). V lost 1 base and J lost 13, with 7 bases in between. From germline, CDR1 is SNHLY and CDR2 FYNNEI. This CDR3 has 11 residues.

The gene calls are TRBV4-3 and TRBJ1-1, with D unresolved. The germline CDR1 and CDR2 sequences are LGHNA and YSLEER. V was clipped by 0 bases and J by 4 bases, with 9 bases between them. The CDR3 covers 14 residues. Written as DNA, the CDR3 is TGCGCCAGCAGCCAAGATTGGGCGGGCACTGAAGCTTTCTTT. Its protein is CASSQDWAGTEAFF.

The V gene is TRBV7-3, the J gene TRBJ2-1, with D maybe TRBD1 (5 bases). The CDR3 extends over 17 amino acids. Germline lookup yields CDR1 SGHTA and CDR2 FQGTGA. V lost 7 bases to trimming and J lost 7 bases, with 26 bases between them. CDR3 loop: CASTSSSTWWGSNEQFF. Written as DNA, the CDR3 is TGTGCCAGCACCTCCTCGTCCACTTGGTGGGGCTCAAATGAGCAGTTCTTC. Combining the CDR3 with reference TRBV7-3 and TRBJ2-1 gives the whole variable domain GAGVSQTPSNKVTEKGKYVELRCDPISGHTALYWYRQSLGQGPEFLIYFQGTGAADDSGLPNDRFFAVRPEGSVSTLKIQRTERGDSAVYLCASTSSSTWWGSNEQFFGPGTRLTVL.

V and J are TRBV28 and TRBJ1-2; TRBD1 aligns across 8 bases. V lost 4 bases and J lost 4; bases outside the gene matches: 14. The germline CDR1 and CDR2 sequences are MDHEN and SYDVKM. The length of the CDR3 is 17 residues. The CDR3 region is CASSSSRAQGASYGYTF. In DNA form, the CDR3 reads TGTGCCAGCAGTTCCTCCCGGGCCCAGGGGGCTAGCTATGGCTACACCTTC.

This clone showed up just once. The chain is built from TRBV4-1 and TRBJ2-3, with 10 bases aligning to TRBD2. CDR1 MGHRA and CDR2 YSYEKL come from the germline V gene. The CDR3 contains 17 residues. Unmatched junction bases numbered 4, after V lost 0 bases and J lost 1 base. CDR3 region: CASSQDRLAGGTDTQYF. The CDR3 nucleotides are TGCGCCAGCAGCCAAGATCGTCTAGCGGGGGGCACAGATACGCAGTATTTT.

V is TRBV27 and J is TRBJ2-7, with 7 bases identical to TRBD2. CDR1 is MNHEY, CDR2 SMNVEV, per germline (reference sequence). With V trimmed by 3 bases and J by 2 bases, 7 bases remained unmatched. This CDR3 comprises 15 residues. The CDR3 region has the DNA TGTGCCAGCAGTTTGATTGGGGGGGGAACCTACGAGCAGTACTTC. It codes for CASSLIGGGTYEQYF.

The rearrangement uses TRBV28 and TRBJ2-5; 7 nucleotides line up with TRBD2. From germline, CDR1 is MDHEN and CDR2 SYDVKM. The CDR3 extends over 14 amino acids. Trimming cost V 2 bases and J 5 bases; bases outside gene matches: 5. The CDR3 DNA reads TGTGCCAGCAGTTTACTAGCGGCGGGGGAGACCCAGTACTTC. It specifies CASSLLAAGETQYF.

This clone was seen a handful of times. Other nucleotide sequences in the sample specify the same CDR3. The V call is TRBV19, the J call TRBJ1-1; 9 nucleotides match TRBD1. The junction had 9 bases not matched to a gene; V was cut back by 4 bases and J by 0 bases. The CDR3 sequence is 17 residues long. Germline V gene sequence: CDR1 LNHDA, CDR2 SQIVND (reference sequence). CDR3: CASSTPGQGTLNTEAFF. The CDR3 DNA reads as TGTGCCAGTAGTACGCCTGGACAGGGGACCTTGAACACTGAAGCTTTCTTT.

In DNA, the CDR3 is TGTGCCAGCTCTTCCCTCTTCTCCTACGAGCAGTACTTC. Translated, it gives CASSSLFSYEQYF. The chain combines TRBV6-1 with TRBJ2-5, with unresolved D. The J call may be faulty, since TRBJ2-7 better matches the DNA end. Germline CDR1 is MNHNS and CDR2 is SASEGT. This CDR3 is built from 13 residues.

The chain carries TRBV7-3 and TRBJ2-5; 10 nucleotides line up with TRBD2. Judging by the DNA end, TRBJ2-7 fits better; the J call may be wrong. There are 15 residues in the CDR3. CDR1 and CDR2 from the germline V gene are SGHTA and FQGTGA. CDR3 bases: TGTGCCAGCAGTTGGACTAGCGGTAGCTCCTACGAGCAGTACTTC. Its translation is CASSWTSGSSYEQYF.

The chain has TRBV7-2 and TRBJ2-3; possible D gene TRBD2, 6 bases. Trimming left V 3 bases short and J 0 bases short, with 10 bases between. Germline-derived CDR1 and CDR2 are SGHTA and FQGNSA. The CDR3 consists of 15 residues. As DNA, the CDR3 is TGTGCCAGCAGCTTTGCGGGACCTAGCACAGATACGCAGTATTTT. It specifies CASSFAGPSTDTQYF.

The sample holds a few counts of this clone. V is TRBV4-1 and J is TRBJ2-3, with TRBD2 matching over 11 bases. Trimming took 6 bases from V and 2 from J; bases not matched to a gene: 10. Germline CDR1 MGHRA, CDR2 YSYEKL. The CDR3 covers 17 residues. The CDR3 DNA is TGCGCCAGCAGAACCACCGGGACTAGCGGTTTCACAGATACGCAGTATTTT. Translation gives CASRTTGTSGFTDTQYF.

The gene calls are TRBV18 and TRBJ2-7, with a weak D call TRBD1 (6 bases). V shed 8 bases and J shed 1 base, with 18 bases lying between them. The germline gives CDR1 KGHSH, CDR2 LQKENI. The length of the CDR3 is 15 residues. CDR3: CASTASAGVSYEQYF. DNA of the CDR3: TGTGCCAGCACCGCGAGCGCAGGGGTATCCTACGAGCAGTACTTC.

This chain joins TRBV5-1 and TRBJ1-2, with 9 nucleotides matching TRBD1. Losses at the gene ends were 6 bases for V and 4 bases for J; bases not matched to a gene: 10. The CDR3 loop spans 15 amino acids. Germline-derived CDR1 and CDR2 are SGHRS and YFSETQ. As DNA, the CDR3 is TGCGCCAGCACCCGGGGACAGGGCCCTTTCTATGGCTACACCTTC. Protein sequence: CASTRGQGPFYGYTF. Full variable domain (rest looked up from reference TRBV5-1 and TRBJ1-2): KAGVTQTPRYLIKTRGQQVTLSCSPISGHRSVSWYQQTPGQGLQFLFEYFSETQRNKGNFPGRFSGRQFSNSRSEMNVSTLELGDSALYLCASTRGQGPFYGYTFGSGTRLTVV.

This rearrangement joins TRBV4-1 to TRBJ2-7; TRBD1 aligns across 10 bases. CDR3 length equals 14 residues. Germline CDR1 is MGHRA and CDR2 is YSYEKL. The J segment lost 4 bases and the V segment lost 4 bases, leaving 4 bases of the junction unmatched. CDR3 bases: TGCGCCAGCAGCCCGACAGGGGGCGGGTACGAGCAGTACTTC. It specifies CASSPTGGGYEQYF.

The genes are TRBV10-3 and TRBJ2-3; 12 bases fit TRBD2. J was trimmed by 2 bases and V by 4 bases; bases with no gene match: 4. The length of the CDR3 is 16 residues. Germline V gene lookup returns CDR1 ENHRY and CDR2 SYGVKD. The CDR3 nucleotides are TGTGCCATCAGTGGGGCTAGCGGGGGGGACACAGATACGCAGTATTTT. It codes for CAISGASGGDTDTQYF.

The chain is built from TRBV5-4 and TRBJ2-6; D is perhaps TRBD1 (6 bases). The germline V and J ends were trimmed by 4 bases and 0 bases, with 8 bases remaining between them. Germline loops: CDR1 SGHNT, CDR2 YYREEE (reference sequence). This CDR3 has 15 amino acids. The CDR3 coding sequence is TGTGCCAGCAGCCAACAGGGCTCTGGGGCCAACGTCCTGACTTTC. Translating it yields CASSQQGSGANVLTF.

V usage is TRBV28 and J usage is TRBJ1-2; the D gene is possibly TRBD1 (5 bases). Germline CDR1 is MDHEN and CDR2 is SYDVKM. Trimming took 4 bases from V and 5 from J, leaving 11 bases between them. CDR3 length: 13 residues. CDR3 in amino acids: CASSWGSDYGYTF. The CDR3 DNA follows: TGTGCCAGCAGTTGGGGCAGCGATTATGGCTACACCTTC.

This clone was recorded only once. The chain uses TRBV15 and TRBJ1-1; TRBD1 is a possible D gene (5 bases). Deletions cut 1 base from V and 5 bases from J, with 11 bases between. The CDR3 sequence is 14 residues long. The germline V gene encodes CDR1 LNHNV and CDR2 YYDKDF (reference sequence). CDR3 loop: CATSRGAGETEAFF. The CDR3 DNA follows: TGTGCCACCAGCAGAGGGGCGGGGGAGACTGAAGCTTTCTTT.